The clone carrying this TCR beta chain was detected once. This specimen belongs to a study of blood T cell repertoires in COVID-19. Overall study context: The samples span acute and convalescent COVID-19 from the United States, Italy and Spain. In each case, the material was cDNA or gDNA derived from T cells, B-cell-depleted T cells, or PBMCs.

This CDR3 is built from 12 residues. From germline, CDR1 is SGHVS and CDR2 FNYEAQ. With 5 bases removed from V and 9 bases from J, the gap between germline ends came to 8 bases. Original methodology: Amplification of reference gene primers was used by the study to estimate nucleated cell counts. Libraries were prepared by immunoSEQ multiplex PCR; TCRdb keeps only in-frame clonotypes and omits some of them. For V, J and clone size, that table is used; D and trimming come from the DNA. The table shows roughly 170,000 clones, with 85% to 90% occurring only once. The receptor comes from a man aged 65 to 85 with active or convalescent COVID-19. The chain links TRBV7-6 to TRBJ1-6; no reliable D call. The sequenced sample was peripheral blood. Written as DNA, the CDR3 is TGTGCCAGCAGCGATGGGAGTTCACCCCTCCACTTT. This encodes CASSDGSSPLHF.